This TCR beta chain derives from a study of technical replicates of blood from a few donors. Data came from immunoSEQ multiplex PCR; TCRdb stores just in-frame clones and leaves some out. The sample has tens of thousands of clones, 80% to 95% seen once. The V gene end was trimmed by 1 base and the J gene end by 4 bases; junction bases not matched to a gene: 10. Per germline, CDR1 MGHRA and CDR2 YSYEKL. The CDR3 loop spans 16 amino acids. This chain connects TRBV4-1 to TRBJ2-7; 7 bases map to TRBD1. This TCR was sampled from a human donor in good health. The sample consisted of T cells isolated from PBMCs. CDR3 loop: CASSQGSPGQLYEQYF. CDR3 bases: TGCGCCAGCAGCCAAGGGTCTCCGGGACAGTTATACGAGCAGTACTTC.